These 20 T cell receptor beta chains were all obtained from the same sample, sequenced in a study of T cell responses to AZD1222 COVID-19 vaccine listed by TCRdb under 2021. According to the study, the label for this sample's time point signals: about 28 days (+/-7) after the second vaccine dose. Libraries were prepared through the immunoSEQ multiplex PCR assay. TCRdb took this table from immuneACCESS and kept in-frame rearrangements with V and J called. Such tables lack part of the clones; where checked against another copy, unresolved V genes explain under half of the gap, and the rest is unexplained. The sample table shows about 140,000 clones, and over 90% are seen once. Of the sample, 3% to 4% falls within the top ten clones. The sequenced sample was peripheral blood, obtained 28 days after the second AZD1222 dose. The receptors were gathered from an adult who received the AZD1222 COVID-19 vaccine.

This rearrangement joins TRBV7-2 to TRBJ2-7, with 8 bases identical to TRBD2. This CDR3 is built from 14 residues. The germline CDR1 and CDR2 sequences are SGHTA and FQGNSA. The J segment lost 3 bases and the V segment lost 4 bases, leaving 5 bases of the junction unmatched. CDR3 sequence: CASSYSGTSYEQYF. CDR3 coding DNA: TGTGCCAGCAGCTACTCCGGGACTAGCTACGAGCAGTACTTC. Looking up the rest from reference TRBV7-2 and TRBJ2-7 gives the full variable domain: GAGVSQSPSNKVTEKGKDVELRCDPISGHTALYWYRQSLGQGLEFLIYFQGNSAPDKSGLPSDRFSAERTGGSVSTLTIQRTQQEDSAVYLCASSYSGTSYEQYFGPGTRLTVT.

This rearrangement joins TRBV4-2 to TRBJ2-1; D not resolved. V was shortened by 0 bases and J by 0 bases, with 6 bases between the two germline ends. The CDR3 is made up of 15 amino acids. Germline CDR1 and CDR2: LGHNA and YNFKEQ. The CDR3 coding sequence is TGTGCCAGCAGCCAAGATCTGGGCTCCTACAATGAGCAGTTCTTC. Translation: CASSQDLGSYNEQFF.

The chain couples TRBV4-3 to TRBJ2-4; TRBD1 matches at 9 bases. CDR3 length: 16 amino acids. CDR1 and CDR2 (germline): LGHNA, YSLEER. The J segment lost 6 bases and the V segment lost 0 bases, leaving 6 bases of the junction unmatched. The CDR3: CASSQDLGQGRNIQYF. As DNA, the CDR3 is TGCGCCAGCAGCCAAGATTTGGGACAGGGAAGAAACATTCAGTACTTC.

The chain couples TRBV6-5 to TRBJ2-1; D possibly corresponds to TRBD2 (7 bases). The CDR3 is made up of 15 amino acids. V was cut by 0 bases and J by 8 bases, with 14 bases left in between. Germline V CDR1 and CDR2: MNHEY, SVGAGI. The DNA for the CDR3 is TGTGCCAGCAGTTACTCGAAGTGGGGGGGCGATGAGCAGTTCTTC. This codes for CASSYSKWGGDEQFF.

CDR3: CASSVDGRANIQYF. The DNA for the CDR3 is TGTGCCAGCAGCGTAGACGGGAGGGCCAACATTCAGTACTTC. This sequence joins TRBV9 and TRBJ2-4; 8 nucleotides line up with TRBD2. J gave up 7 bases and V 0 bases, and 3 bases lay outside the gene matches. This CDR3 spans 14 amino acids. CDR1 and CDR2 (germline): SGDLS, YYNGEE.

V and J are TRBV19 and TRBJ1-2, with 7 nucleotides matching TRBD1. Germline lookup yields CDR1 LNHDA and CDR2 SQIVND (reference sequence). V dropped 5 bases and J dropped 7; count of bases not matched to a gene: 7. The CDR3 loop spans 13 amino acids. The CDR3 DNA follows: TGTGCCAGTAGTGGGGACAGTCTTTCTGGCTACACCTTC. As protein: CASSGDSLSGYTF. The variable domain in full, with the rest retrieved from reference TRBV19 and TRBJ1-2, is DGGITQSPKYLFRKEGQNVTLSCEQNLNHDAMYWYRQDPGQGLRLIYYSQIVNDFQKGDIAEGYSVSREKKESFPLTVTSAQKNPTAFYLCASSGDSLSGYTFGSGTRLTVV.

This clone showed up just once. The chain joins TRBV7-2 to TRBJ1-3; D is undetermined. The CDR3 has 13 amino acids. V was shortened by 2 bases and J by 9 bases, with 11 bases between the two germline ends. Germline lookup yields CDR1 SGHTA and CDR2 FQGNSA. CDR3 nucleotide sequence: TGTGCCAGCAGCTTAAACGGGAAGAGCACCATATATTTT. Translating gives CASSLNGKSTIYF.

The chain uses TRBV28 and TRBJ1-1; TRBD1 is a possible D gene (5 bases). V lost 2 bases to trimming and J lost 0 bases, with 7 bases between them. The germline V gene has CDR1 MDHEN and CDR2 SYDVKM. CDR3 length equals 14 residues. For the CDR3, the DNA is TGTGCCAGCAGTTTACCACAGGTGAACACTGAAGCTTTCTTT. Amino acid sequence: CASSLPQVNTEAFF.

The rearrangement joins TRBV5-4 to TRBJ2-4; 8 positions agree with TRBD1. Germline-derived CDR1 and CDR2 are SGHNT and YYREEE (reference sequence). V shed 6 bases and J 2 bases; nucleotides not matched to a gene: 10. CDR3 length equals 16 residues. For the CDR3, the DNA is TGTGCCAGCACCCCAGGGGGCGTTGAAACCAAAAACATTCAGTACTTC. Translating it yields CASTPGGVETKNIQYF.

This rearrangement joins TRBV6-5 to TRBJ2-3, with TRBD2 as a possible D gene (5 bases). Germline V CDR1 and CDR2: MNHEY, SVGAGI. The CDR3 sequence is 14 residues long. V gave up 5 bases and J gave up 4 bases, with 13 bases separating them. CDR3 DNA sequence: TGTGCCAGCAGTCAAACCAAGGGAGCAGATACGCAGTATTTT. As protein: CASSQTKGADTQYF.

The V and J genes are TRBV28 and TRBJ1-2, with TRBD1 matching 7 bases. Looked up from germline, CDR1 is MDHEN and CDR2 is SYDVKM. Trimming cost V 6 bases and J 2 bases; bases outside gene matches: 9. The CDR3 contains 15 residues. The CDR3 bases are TGTGCCAGCAGCCAAGGGACAGCGGGAAACTATGGCTACACCTTC. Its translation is CASSQGTAGNYGYTF.

The CDR3 DNA sequence: TGTGCCAGCAGCTTGGCCGGCAATGGCTACACCTTC. Its translation is CASSLAGNGYTF. The chain couples TRBV5-6 to TRBJ1-2; D is undetermined. Germline V lookup: CDR1 SGHDT, CDR2 YYEEEE. CDR3 length equals 12 residues. V was pared by 0 bases and J by 6 bases, with 6 bases between. The full variable domain, completed using reference TRBV5-6 and TRBJ1-2, is DAGVTQSPTHLIKTRGQQVTLRCSPKSGHDTVSWYQQALGQGPQFIFQYYEEEERQRGNFPDRFSGHQFPNYSSELNVNALLLGDSALYLCASSLAGNGYTFGSGTRLTVV.

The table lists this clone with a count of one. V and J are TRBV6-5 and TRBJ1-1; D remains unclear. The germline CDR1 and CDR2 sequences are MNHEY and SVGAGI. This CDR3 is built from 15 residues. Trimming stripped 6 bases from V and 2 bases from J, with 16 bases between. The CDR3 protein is CASRPHTDYNTEAFF. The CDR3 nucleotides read TGTGCCAGCAGACCTCATACAGACTACAACACTGAAGCTTTCTTT.

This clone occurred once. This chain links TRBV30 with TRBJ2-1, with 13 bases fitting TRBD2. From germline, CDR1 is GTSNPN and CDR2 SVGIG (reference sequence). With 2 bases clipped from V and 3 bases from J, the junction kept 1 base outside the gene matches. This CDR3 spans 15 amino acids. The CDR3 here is CAWSWTSGSYNEQFF. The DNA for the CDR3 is TGTGCCTGGAGTTGGACTAGCGGGAGCTACAATGAGCAGTTCTTC.

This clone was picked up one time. The CDR3 DNA reads TGTGCCAGCAGGCAACAGGTACTTCAGCCCCAGCATTTT. Translation: CASRQQVLQPQHF. The chain couples TRBV2 to TRBJ1-5; D perhaps matches TRBD1 (5 bases). This CDR3 has 13 residues. CDR1 is SNHLY and CDR2 is FYNNEI in the germline V gene. Trimming removed 6 bases from V and 6 bases from J, with 12 bases in between.

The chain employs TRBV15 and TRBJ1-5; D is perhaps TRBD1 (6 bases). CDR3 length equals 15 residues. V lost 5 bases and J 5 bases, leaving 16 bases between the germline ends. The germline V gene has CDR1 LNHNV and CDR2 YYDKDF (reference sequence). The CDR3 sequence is CATSSRGRQYQPQHF. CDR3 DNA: TGTGCCACCAGCTCAAGGGGGAGGCAGTATCAGCCCCAGCATTTT.

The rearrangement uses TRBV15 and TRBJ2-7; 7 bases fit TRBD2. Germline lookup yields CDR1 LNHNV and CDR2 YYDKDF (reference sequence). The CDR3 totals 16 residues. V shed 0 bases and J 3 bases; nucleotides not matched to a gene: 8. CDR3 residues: CATSRDVASGVYEQYF. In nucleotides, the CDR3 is TGTGCCACCAGCAGAGATGTGGCTAGCGGAGTCTACGAGCAGTACTTC.

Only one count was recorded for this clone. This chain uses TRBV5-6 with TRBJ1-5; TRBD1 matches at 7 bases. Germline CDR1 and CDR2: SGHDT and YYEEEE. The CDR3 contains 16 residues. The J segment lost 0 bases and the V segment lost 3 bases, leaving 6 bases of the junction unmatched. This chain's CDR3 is CASSSYRGHSNQPQHF. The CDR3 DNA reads TGTGCCAGCAGCTCCTACAGGGGCCATAGCAATCAGCCCCAGCATTTT.

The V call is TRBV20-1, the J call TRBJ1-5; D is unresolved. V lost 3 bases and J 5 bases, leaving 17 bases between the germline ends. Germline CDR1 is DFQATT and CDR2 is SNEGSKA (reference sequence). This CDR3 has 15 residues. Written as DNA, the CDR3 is TGCAGTGCTAGTACCCTACCTAAGGATTATCAGCCCCAGCATTTT. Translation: CSASTLPKDYQPQHF.

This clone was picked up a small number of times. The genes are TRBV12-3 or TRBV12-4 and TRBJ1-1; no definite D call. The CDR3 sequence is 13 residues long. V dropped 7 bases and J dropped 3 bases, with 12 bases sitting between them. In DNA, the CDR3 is TGTGCCAGCAAGTTGGCAGAGGACACTGAAGCTTTCTTT. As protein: CASKLAEDTEAFF.